This T cell receptor (beta chain) was identified in a study of control samples from healthy donors and cancer patients. Germline-derived CDR1 and CDR2 are LGHDT and YNNKEL (reference sequence). Between the trimmed V and J ends, which lost 4 bases and 5 bases, there was a span of 18 bases. The CDR3 totals 16 residues. TCRdb's copy holds only in-frame clones and misses some; the assay was immunoSEQ multiplex PCR. The data hold some 54,000 clones, with 95% to 96% observed a single time. This clonotype was obtained from a young woman in good health. This chain links TRBV3-1 (or the pseudogene TRBV3-2) with TRBJ2-1; tentatively, D is TRBD2 (7 bases). Sequenced: blood. CDR3 DNA: TGTGCCAGCAGCCTCCGGGGGGCGGGAAATCACAATGAGCAGTTCTTC. This sequence encodes CASSLRGAGNHNEQFF.